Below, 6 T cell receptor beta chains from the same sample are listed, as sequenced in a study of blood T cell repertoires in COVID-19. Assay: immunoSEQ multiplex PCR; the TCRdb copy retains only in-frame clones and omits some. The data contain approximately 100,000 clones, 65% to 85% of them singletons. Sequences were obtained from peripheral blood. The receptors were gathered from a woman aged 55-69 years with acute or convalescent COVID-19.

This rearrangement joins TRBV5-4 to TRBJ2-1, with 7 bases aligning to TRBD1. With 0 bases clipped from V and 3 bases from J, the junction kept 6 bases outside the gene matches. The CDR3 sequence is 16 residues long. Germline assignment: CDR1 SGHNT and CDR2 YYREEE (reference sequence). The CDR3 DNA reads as TGTGCCAGCAGCTTGGCCCGGGCAGGGGGCTACAATGAGCAGTTCTTC. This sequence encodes CASSLARAGGYNEQFF.

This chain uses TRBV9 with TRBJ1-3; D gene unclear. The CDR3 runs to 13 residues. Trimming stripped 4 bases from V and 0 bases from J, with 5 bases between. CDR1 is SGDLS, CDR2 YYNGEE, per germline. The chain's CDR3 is CASSPLSGNTIYF. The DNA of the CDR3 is TGTGCCAGCAGCCCCCTCTCTGGAAACACCATATATTTT.

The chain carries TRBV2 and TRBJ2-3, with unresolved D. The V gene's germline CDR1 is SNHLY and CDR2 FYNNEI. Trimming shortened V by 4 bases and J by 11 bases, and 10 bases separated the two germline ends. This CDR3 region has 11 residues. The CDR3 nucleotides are TGTGCCAGCAGTGGACTTCGAGGGCAGTATTTT. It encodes CASSGLRGQYF.

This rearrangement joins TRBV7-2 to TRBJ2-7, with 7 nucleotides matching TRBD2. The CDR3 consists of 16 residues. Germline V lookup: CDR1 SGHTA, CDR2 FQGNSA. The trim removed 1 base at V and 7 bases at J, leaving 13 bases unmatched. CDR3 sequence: CASSLELAAPREEQYF. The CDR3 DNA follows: TGTGCCAGCAGCTTAGAGCTAGCGGCCCCTAGGGAGGAGCAGTACTTC.

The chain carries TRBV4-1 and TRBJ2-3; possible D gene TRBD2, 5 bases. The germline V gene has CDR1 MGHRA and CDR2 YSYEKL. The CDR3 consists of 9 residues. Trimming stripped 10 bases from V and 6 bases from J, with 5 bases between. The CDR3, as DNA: TGCGCCAAGCGGGATACGCAGTATTTT. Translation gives CAKRDTQYF.

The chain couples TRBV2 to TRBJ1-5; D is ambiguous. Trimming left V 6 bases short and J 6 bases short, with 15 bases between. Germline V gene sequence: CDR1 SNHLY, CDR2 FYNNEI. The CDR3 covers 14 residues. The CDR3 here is CASRVSYSGQPQHF. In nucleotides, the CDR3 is TGTGCCAGCAGGGTATCATACTCGGGTCAGCCCCAGCATTTT. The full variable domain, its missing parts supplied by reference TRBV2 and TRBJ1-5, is EPEVTQTPSHQVTQMGQEVILRCVPISNHLYFYWYRQILGQKVEFLVSFYNNEISEKSEIFDDQFSVERPDGSNFTLKIRSTKLEDSAMYFCASRVSYSGQPQHFGDGTRLSIL.